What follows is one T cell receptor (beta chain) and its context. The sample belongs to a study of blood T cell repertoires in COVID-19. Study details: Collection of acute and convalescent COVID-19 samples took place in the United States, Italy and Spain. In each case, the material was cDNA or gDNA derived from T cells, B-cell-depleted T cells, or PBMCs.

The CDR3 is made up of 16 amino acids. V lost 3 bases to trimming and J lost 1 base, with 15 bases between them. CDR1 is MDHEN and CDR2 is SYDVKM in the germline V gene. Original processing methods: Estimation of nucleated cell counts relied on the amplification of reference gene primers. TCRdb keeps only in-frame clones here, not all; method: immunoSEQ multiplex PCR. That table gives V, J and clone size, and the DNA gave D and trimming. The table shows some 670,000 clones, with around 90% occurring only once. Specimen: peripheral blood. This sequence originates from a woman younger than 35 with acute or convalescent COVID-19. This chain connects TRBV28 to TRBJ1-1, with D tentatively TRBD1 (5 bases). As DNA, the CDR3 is TGTGCCAGCAGTTTCCTCCAAAGGACAAAGAACACTGAAGCTTTCTTT. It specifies CASSFLQRTKNTEAFF. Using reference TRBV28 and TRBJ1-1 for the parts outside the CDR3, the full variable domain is DVKVTQSSRYLVKRTGEKVFLECVQDMDHENMFWYRQDPGLGLRLIYFSYDVKMKEKGDIPEGYSVSREKKERFSLILESASTNQTSMYLCASSFLQRTKNTEAFFGQGTRLTVV.